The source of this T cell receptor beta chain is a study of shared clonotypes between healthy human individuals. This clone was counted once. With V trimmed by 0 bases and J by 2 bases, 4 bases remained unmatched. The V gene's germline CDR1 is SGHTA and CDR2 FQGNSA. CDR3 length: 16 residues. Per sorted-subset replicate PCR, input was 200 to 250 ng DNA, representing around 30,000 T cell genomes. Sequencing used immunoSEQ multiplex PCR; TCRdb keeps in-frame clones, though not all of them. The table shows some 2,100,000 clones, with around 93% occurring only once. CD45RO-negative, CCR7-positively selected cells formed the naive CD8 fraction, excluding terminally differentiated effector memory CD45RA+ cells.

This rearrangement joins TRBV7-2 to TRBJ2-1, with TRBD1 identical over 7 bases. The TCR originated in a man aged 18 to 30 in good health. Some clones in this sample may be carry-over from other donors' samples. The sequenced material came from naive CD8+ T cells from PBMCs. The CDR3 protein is CASSLARQGAYNEQFF. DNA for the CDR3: TGTGCCAGCAGCTTAGCGCGACAGGGAGCCTACAATGAGCAGTTCTTC.